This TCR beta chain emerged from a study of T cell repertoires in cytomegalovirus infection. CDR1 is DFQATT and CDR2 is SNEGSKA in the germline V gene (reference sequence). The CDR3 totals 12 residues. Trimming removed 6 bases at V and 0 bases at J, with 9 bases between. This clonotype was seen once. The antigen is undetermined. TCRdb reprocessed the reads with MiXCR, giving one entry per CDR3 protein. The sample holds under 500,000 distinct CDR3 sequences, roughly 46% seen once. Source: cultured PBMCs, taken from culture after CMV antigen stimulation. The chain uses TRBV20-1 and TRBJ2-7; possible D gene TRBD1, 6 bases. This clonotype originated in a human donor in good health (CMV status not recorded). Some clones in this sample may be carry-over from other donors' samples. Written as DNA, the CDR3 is TGCAGTGCAGACAGGTCCTCCTACGAGCAGTACTTC. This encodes CSADRSSYEQYF.